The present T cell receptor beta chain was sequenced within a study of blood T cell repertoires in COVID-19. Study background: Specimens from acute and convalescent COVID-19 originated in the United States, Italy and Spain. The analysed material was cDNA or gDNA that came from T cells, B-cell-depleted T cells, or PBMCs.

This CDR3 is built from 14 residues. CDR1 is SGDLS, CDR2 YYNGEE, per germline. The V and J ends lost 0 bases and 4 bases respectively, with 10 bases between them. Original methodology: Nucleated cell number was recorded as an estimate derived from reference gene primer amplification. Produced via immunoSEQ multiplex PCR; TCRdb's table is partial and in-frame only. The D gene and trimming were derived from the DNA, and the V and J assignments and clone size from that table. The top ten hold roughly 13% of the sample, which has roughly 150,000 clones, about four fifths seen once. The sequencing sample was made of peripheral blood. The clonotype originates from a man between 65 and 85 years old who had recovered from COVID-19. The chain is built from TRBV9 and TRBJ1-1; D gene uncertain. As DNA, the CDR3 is TGTGCCAGCAGCGTAGCTTTAGAGAGCACTGAAGCTTTCTTT. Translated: CASSVALESTEAFF.